This paragraph reports one T cell receptor beta chain. This entry is derived from a study of blood T cell repertoires in COVID-19. Turning to the study itself: Specimens from acute and convalescent COVID-19 originated in the United States, Italy and Spain. PBMCs, B-cell-depleted T cells, or T cells provided the cDNA or gDNA that made up the material.

Germline trimming cut 5 bases from V and 6 bases from J; bases unmatched to any gene: 1. The CDR3 runs to 11 residues. In the original processing: Estimation of nucleated cell counts relied on the amplification of reference gene primers. Assay used: immunoSEQ multiplex PCR; TCRdb lists only in-frame clones, some missing. That table gives V, J and clone size, and the DNA gave D and trimming. Counted here are fewer than 120,000 clones, 65% to 80% occurring once; the ten biggest clones make up about 8.3%. This rearrangement joins TRBV12-3 or TRBV12-4 to TRBJ2-7, with 7 positions matching TRBD1. The sequence derives from an older woman with acute or convalescent COVID-19. The sequenced material came from peripheral blood. The CDR3 here is CASSNRGEQYF. The CDR3 nucleotides read TGTGCCAGCAGTAACAGGGGCGAGCAGTACTTC.